This T cell receptor beta chain was identified in a study of radiotherapy plus CTLA-4 blockade in lung cancer (dated by TCRdb to 2016 to 2018). Broadly, across the study: Among enrolled patients, about 19% had an objective response and roughly 31% reached disease control. The study at large found these results: After treatment with radiotherapy and ipilimumab, TCR clones that originated in tumors expanded in peripheral blood. Increased serum interferon-beta after radiation, together with early dynamic changes in blood T cell clones, were reported to be the strongest predictors of response.

Focal radiation therapy combined with CTLA-4 blockade (ipilimumab) was tested in patients with chemo-refractory metastatic non-small-cell lung cancer. The CDR3, from cysteine to phenylalanine, totals 10 residues. Only CDR3 DNA is held: 30 bases, read in frame from base 1. CDR1 and CDR2, per the germline V gene, are MDHEN and SYDVKM. V is reduced by 10 bases and J by 8 bases, leaving a spacing of 8 bases between them. Points on this clone: No antigen is known for it. Per-base quality was not reported, and no clone a single base away is much larger than it.

Receptor amplification or capture employed the immunoSEQ multiplex PCR assay. The clones in this table, taken by TCRdb from immuneACCESS, are in-frame only. Not every clone is retained; where verified, under half of the shortfall comes from an unresolved V gene, and the cause of the rest is unknown. The sample data list tens of thousands of clones, and more than 60% of these were observed just once. Of the sample, roughly 4% falls within the top ten clones. This TCR derives from a human donor with non-small cell lung cancer who had a partial response to radiotherapy plus ipilimumab. Material: peripheral blood, obtained from a patient treated with radiotherapy plus ipilimumab. The chain is made from TRBV28 and TRBJ1-4; the D gene is unclear. The bases read TGTGCCACCCAAAGCGAAAAACTGTTTTTT. It is translated as CATQSEKLFF.